Below, one TCR beta chain is given with its context. The cohort comprised individuals with locally advanced or metastatic urothelial carcinoma. The data belong to a study of PD-L1 blockade in urothelial cancer. Trimming removed 3 bases from V and 6 bases from J, with 18 bases in between. This CDR3 is 16 amino acids long. Germline CDR1 LNHDA, CDR2 SQIVND (reference sequence). Measured with immunoSEQ multiplex PCR; TCRdb has only the in-frame clones, and not every one. The table has tens of thousands of clones, 80% to 85% seen once. The source was PBMCs, collected around atezolizumab (anti-PD-L1) treatment. The rearrangement uses TRBV19 and TRBJ2-1; weak D call: TRBD2 (5 bases). This TCR came from a man between 70 and 80 years old with urothelial cancer. CDR3 sequence reads: CASSIGVGGLGNEQFF. The CDR3 DNA is TGTGCCAGTAGTATTGGGGTAGGCGGACTGGGCAATGAGCAGTTCTTC.